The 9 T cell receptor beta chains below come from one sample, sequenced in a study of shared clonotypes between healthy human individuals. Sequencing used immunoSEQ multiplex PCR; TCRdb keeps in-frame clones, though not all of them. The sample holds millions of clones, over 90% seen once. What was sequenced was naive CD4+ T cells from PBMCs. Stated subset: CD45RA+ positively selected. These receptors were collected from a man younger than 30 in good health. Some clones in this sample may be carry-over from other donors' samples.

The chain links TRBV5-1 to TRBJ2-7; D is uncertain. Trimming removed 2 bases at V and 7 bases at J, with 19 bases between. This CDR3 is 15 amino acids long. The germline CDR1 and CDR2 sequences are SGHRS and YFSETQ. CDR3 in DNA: TGCGCCAGCAGCTTCAACGGCCCGAGCTACGAGGAGCAGTACTTC. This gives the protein CASSFNGPSYEEQYF.

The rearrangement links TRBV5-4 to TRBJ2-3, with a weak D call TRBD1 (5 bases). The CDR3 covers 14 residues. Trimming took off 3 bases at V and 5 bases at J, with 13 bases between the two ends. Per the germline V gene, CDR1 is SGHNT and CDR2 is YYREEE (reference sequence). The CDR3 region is CASSYALRVDTQYF. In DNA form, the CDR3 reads TGTGCCAGCAGCTATGCTCTCAGGGTAGATACGCAGTATTTT.

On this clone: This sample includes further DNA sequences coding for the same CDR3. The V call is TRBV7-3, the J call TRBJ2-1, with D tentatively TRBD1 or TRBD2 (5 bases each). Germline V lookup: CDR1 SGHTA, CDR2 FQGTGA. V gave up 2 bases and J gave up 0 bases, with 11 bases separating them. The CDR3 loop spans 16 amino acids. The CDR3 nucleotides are TGTGCCAGCAGCTTACGTGGGGGTAGCTCCTACAATGAGCAGTTCTTC. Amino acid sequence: CASSLRGGSSYNEQFF.

The CDR3 DNA is TGTGCCAGCAGCGTAGGGGAGGGGGATCCGCCCTACGAGCAGTACTTC. Translated: CASSVGEGDPPYEQYF. J is TRBJ2-7 and V is TRBV9; the D gene is possibly TRBD2 (7 bases). The CDR3 runs 16 residues. V gave up 0 bases and J gave up 2 bases, with 15 bases separating them. Germline loops: CDR1 SGDLS, CDR2 YYNGEE.

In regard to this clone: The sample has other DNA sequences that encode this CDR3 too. CDR3 sequence (DNA): TGTGCCAGCAGCACACGGACAGGCAGCTCCTACGAGCAGTACTTC. It codes for CASSTRTGSSYEQYF. This chain connects TRBV9 to TRBJ2-7; 7 positions agree with TRBD1. The germline gives CDR1 SGDLS, CDR2 YYNGEE. Trimming removed 4 bases from V and 0 bases from J; junction bases left unmatched: 7. The CDR3 loop spans 15 amino acids.

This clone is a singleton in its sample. The CDR3 here is CASSRTGGSVYGYTF. In nucleotides, the CDR3 is TGTGCCAGCAGTCGGACAGGGGGCTCCGTCTATGGCTACACCTTC. The chain links TRBV28 to TRBJ1-2, with 11 nucleotides matching TRBD1. The CDR3 covers 15 residues. J was trimmed by 4 bases and V by 5 bases; bases with no gene match: 6. Germline CDR1 is MDHEN and CDR2 is SYDVKM.

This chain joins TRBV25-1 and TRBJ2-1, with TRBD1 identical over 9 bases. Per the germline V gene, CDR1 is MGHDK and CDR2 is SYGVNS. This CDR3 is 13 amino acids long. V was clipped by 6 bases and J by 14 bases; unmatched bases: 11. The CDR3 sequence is CASRGPGTGFEFF. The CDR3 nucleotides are TGTGCCAGCAGGGGTCCCGGGACAGGGTTTGAGTTCTTC.

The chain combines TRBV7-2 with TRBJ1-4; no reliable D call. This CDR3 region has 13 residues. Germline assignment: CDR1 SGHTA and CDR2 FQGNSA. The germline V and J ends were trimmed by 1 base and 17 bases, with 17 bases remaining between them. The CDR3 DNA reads TGTGCCAGCAGCTTAGTTACAACGACGAGAGCCTTTTTT. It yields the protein CASSLVTTTRAFF.

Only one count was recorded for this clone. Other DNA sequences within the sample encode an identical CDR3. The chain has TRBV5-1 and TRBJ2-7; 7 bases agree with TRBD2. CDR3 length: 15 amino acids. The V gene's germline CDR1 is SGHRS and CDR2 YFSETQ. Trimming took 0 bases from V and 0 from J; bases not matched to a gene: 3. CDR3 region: CASSLDGGSSYEQYF. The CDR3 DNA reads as TGCGCCAGCAGCTTGGACGGGGGGAGCTCCTACGAGCAGTACTTC.